These 12 T cell receptor beta chains were all obtained from the same sample, sequenced in a study of blood T cell repertoires in COVID-19. This table comes from immunoSEQ multiplex PCR, and its TCRdb copy is limited to in-frame clones, with some not included. This table holds roughly 180,000 clones, around 86% found once. Sequencing input: peripheral blood. The origin of the receptors is a man aged 18 to 30 with acute or convalescent COVID-19.

The J gene is TRBJ2-1, the V gene TRBV7-3, with TRBD2 matching 7 bases. This CDR3 contains 12 residues. From germline, CDR1 is SGHTA and CDR2 FQGTGA. V trimming: 5 bases; J trimming: 9 bases; junction bases outside the gene matches: 4. CDR3 DNA: TGTGCCAGCAGCCCCACGGGGGGTGAGCAGTTCTTC. Translated, it gives CASSPTGGEQFF.

This clone has just one count. V usage is TRBV5-3 and J usage is TRBJ1-5, with D unclear. TRBV5-3 is classed as an ORF, of uncertain function. This CDR3 has 17 amino acids. Between the trimmed V and J ends, which lost 3 bases and 4 bases, there was a span of 20 bases. The CDR3 sequence: CARSSYPREGSNQPQHF. The CDR3 DNA reads as TGTGCCAGAAGCTCATATCCTCGGGAAGGAAGTAATCAGCCCCAGCATTTT.

This chain uses TRBV28 with TRBJ2-3, with TRBD2 matching 8 bases. The CDR3 loop spans 17 amino acids. Per the germline V gene, CDR1 is MDHEN and CDR2 is SYDVKM. The J segment lost 0 bases and the V segment lost 3 bases, leaving 8 bases of the junction unmatched. The CDR3 DNA is TGTGCCAGCAGTTTGGGCGGGGGGACCACTAGCACAGATACGCAGTATTTT. It codes for CASSLGGGTTSTDTQYF.

This clone turned up a few times. The rearrangement joins TRBV7-2 to TRBJ1-2, with D maybe TRBD1 (5 bases). Germline V lookup: CDR1 SGHTA, CDR2 FQGNSA. The CDR3 length is 13 residues. V was clipped by 9 bases and J by 7 bases, with 18 bases between them. CDR3 bases: TGTGCCAGTGTCCGGGACTCTCCTGGTGGCTACACCTTC. Translating gives CASVRDSPGGYTF.

V usage is TRBV28 and J usage is TRBJ1-5; 10 bases fit TRBD1. The germline V gene encodes CDR1 MDHEN and CDR2 SYDVKM. V was clipped by 6 bases and J by 5 bases; unmatched bases: 13. The CDR3 runs 17 residues. CDR3 protein: CASRTGTGEGGYQPQHF. The CDR3 DNA is TGTGCCAGCAGGACCGGGACAGGGGAGGGAGGCTATCAGCCCCAGCATTTT.

The DNA for the CDR3 is TGTGCCAGCGGGACAGGGTACACCGGGGAGCTGTTTTTT. Its protein product is CASGTGYTGELFF. The chain links TRBV27 to TRBJ2-2; 9 nucleotides agree with TRBD1. V was clipped by 8 bases and J by 3 bases; unmatched bases: 1. This CDR3 is built from 13 residues. The germline CDR1 and CDR2 sequences are MNHEY and SMNVEV (reference sequence).

This clone was found once. The V gene is TRBV10-3, the J gene TRBJ1-3, with D possibly TRBD1 on 5 matching bases. The CDR3 has 15 residues. The V end lost 8 bases, the J end lost 0 bases, and 14 bases lay between the germline ends. Germline CDR1 is ENHRY and CDR2 is SYGVKD. For the CDR3, the DNA is TGTGCCATCGGGGCGAAAGTGAGCTCTGGAAACACCATATATTTT. As protein: CAIGAKVSSGNTIYF.

Concerning this clone: Within the sample, other DNA sequences also encode this same CDR3. The chain couples TRBV30 to TRBJ2-7; 7 bases are a match to TRBD2. The CDR3 has 13 amino acids. J gave up 4 bases and V 0 bases, and 3 bases lay outside the gene matches. Germline-derived CDR1 and CDR2 are GTSNPN and SVGIG (reference sequence). The CDR3 is CAWSVDGGYEQYF. The CDR3 nucleotides are TGTGCCTGGAGTGTAGACGGGGGGTACGAGCAGTACTTC.

The chain has TRBV2 and TRBJ2-1, with 11 bases matching TRBD2. Per germline, CDR1 SNHLY and CDR2 FYNNEI. The V gene end was trimmed by 5 bases and the J gene end by 5 bases; junction bases not matched to a gene: 11. This CDR3 is 17 amino acids long. CDR3 residues: CASSHTPLAGEHNEQFF. In DNA, the CDR3 is TGTGCCAGCAGTCACACCCCACTAGCGGGAGAACACAATGAGCAGTTCTTC.

The chain employs TRBV9 and TRBJ1-2; possible D gene TRBD1, 6 bases. V shed 0 bases and J shed 7 bases, with 13 bases lying between them. Germline CDR1 SGDLS, CDR2 YYNGEE. CDR3 length: 14 residues. CDR3 residues: CASSVDRVSLGYTF. CDR3 bases: TGTGCCAGCAGCGTAGACAGGGTTAGCCTTGGCTACACCTTC.

The chain links TRBV30 to TRBJ1-6, with D tentatively TRBD1 (5 bases). V gave up 0 bases and J gave up 6 bases, with 15 bases separating them. Germline V CDR1 and CDR2: GTSNPN, SVGIG (reference sequence). This CDR3 spans 16 amino acids. The DNA of the CDR3 is TGTGCCTGGAGTGTAAGTCGGACACCGATTAATTCACCCCTCCACTTT. This codes for CAWSVSRTPINSPLHF.

The rearrangement uses TRBV5-5 and TRBJ1-4; D gene unclear. This CDR3 spans 16 amino acids. Trimming left V 4 bases short and J 0 bases short, with 13 bases between. The germline CDR1 and CDR2 sequences are SGHKS and YYEKEE (reference sequence). CDR3 protein: CASSLVGGTTNEKLFF. CDR3 DNA sequence: TGTGCCAGCAGCCTGGTGGGAGGGACAACTAATGAAAAACTGTTTTTT.